The rows below give T cell receptor beta chains drawn from one sample of a study of cytomegalovirus exposure and HLA in healthy donors. Profiled with immunoSEQ multiplex PCR; TCRdb holds only in-frame clones, not every one. The data contain 170,000 or so clones, around 77% of them singletons. Sequenced: PBMCs. These receptors were obtained from a man aged 55 to 70 in good health and CMV-seronegative. Each CDR3 is given without its conserved first and last residue. D genes are given only for firm matches. Clone size is shown for a subset of rows, as once, few, many or a class of expanded clone.

TRBD2 TRBJ2-1 NA TRBV5-4 ASSSGLAGGTPYNEQF
TRBD2 TRBJ2-2 NA TRBV29-1 SVVTSGALTGELF
NA TRBJ2-7 NA TRBV7-6 ASSLVAGPRVDHEQY
NA TRBJ2-2 NA TRBV6-5 ASSGYTGELF
NA TRBJ2-7 NA TRBV6-5 ASSYTNPSTHEQY
NA TRBJ2-7 NA TRBV10-1 ASSDRDEQY
NA TRBJ2-3 NA TRBV21-1 ASSKEFIGPGGTDTQY
NA TRBJ1-3 NA TRBV6-5 ASSFGQPDSGNTIY
TRBD1 TRBJ1-3 NA TRBV6-5 ASKPTGNSGNTIY
TRBD1 TRBJ2-7 few TRBV25-1 ASSPGQASEQY
TRBD2 TRBJ2-1 NA TRBV4-3 ASSQASADGRASNEQF
NA TRBJ2-7 NA TRBV21-1 ASSKGLAGGGYEQY
NA TRBJ1-4 NA TRBV15 ATSSRLGSNEKLF
NA TRBJ1-1 NA TRBV10-3 AIRDPTEGNTEAF
NA TRBJ2-5 NA TRBV28 ASRKSLGAETQY
NA TRBJ2-7 NA TRBV28 ASTTPGSSYEQY
TRBD2 TRBJ2-1 medium-sized TRBV7-6 ASSLVSSGGGEQF
TRBD1 TRBJ1-2 NA TRBV7-9 ASSLVGDSAFNYGYT